The 24 T cell receptor beta chains in this list originate from one sample, sequenced in a study of OX40 agonist ivuxolimab in advanced cancers. Assay: immunoSEQ multiplex PCR; the TCRdb copy retains only in-frame clones and omits some. The sample holds 40,000 to 45,000 clones, around 87% seen once. The starting material was CD4+ or CD8+ T cells sorted from blood, obtained in a trial of the OX40 agonist ivuxolimab. The receptors come from an adult with an advanced solid tumor such as melanoma, head and neck, liver or kidney cancer.

The rearrangement uses TRBV4-1 and TRBJ1-4, with TRBD1 identical over 7 bases. There are 15 residues in the CDR3. With 1 base clipped from V and 5 bases from J, the junction kept 4 bases outside the gene matches. Looked up from germline, CDR1 is MGHRA and CDR2 is YSYEKL. CDR3 nucleotide sequence: TGCGCCAGCAGCCAAGTCTTACAGGGGAATGAAAAACTGTTTTTT. Amino acids: CASSQVLQGNEKLFF.

V is TRBV2 and J is TRBJ2-1, with TRBD2 matching over 7 bases. CDR1 and CDR2 from the germline V gene are SNHLY and FYNNEI. J gave up 7 bases and V 6 bases, and 6 bases lay outside the gene matches. This CDR3 has 13 residues. The CDR3 nucleotides are TGTGCCAGCAGGAAAGGGCGGGGGAATGAGCAGTTCTTC. Its protein product is CASRKGRGNEQFF.

There are a few counts of this clone. The genes are TRBV28 and TRBJ1-3, with 7 bases identical to TRBD1. The germline gives CDR1 MDHEN, CDR2 SYDVKM. The V gene end was trimmed by 8 bases and the J gene end by 7 bases; junction bases not matched to a gene: 11. The CDR3 contains 14 residues. The CDR3 region has the DNA TGTGCCAGCCTATTAGCGGGACAGATGAACACCATATATTTT. Protein product: CASLLAGQMNTIYF. Full variable domain (outside the CDR3, taken from reference TRBV28 and TRBJ1-3): DVKVTQSSRYLVKRTGEKVFLECVQDMDHENMFWYRQDPGLGLRLIYFSYDVKMKEKGDIPEGYSVSREKKERFSLILESASTNQTSMYLCASLLAGQMNTIYFGEGSWLTVV.

This chain links TRBV28 with TRBJ2-1; 16 bases line up with TRBD2. Germline CDR1 MDHEN, CDR2 SYDVKM. This CDR3 comprises 17 residues. Trimming took 8 bases from V and 8 from J; bases not matched to a gene: 12. CDR3 sequence (DNA): TGTGCCAGCCATACGGGGACTAGCGGGAGGGCTAGGGATGAGCAGTTCTTC. It yields the protein CASHTGTSGRARDEQFF.

The chain couples TRBV18 to TRBJ1-1; D is unclear. The CDR3 contains 13 residues. V shed 3 bases and J shed 1 base, with 6 bases lying between them. Germline V gene sequence: CDR1 KGHSH, CDR2 LQKENI. The CDR3 DNA is TGTGCCAGCTCACCCTCGGGGAACACTGAAGCTTTCTTT. Its translation is CASSPSGNTEAFF. Drawing the rest from reference TRBV18 and TRBJ1-1, the complete variable domain is NAGVMQNPRHLVRRRGQEARLRCSPMKGHSHVYWYRQLPEEGLKFMVYLQKENIIDESGMPKERFSAEFPKEGPSILRIQQVVRGDSAAYFCASSPSGNTEAFFGQGTRLTVV.

This clone occurred once. The CDR3 loop is CASSLGGAGKNIQYF. The CDR3 DNA reads as TGTGCCAGCAGTTTAGGGGGGGCGGGCAAAAACATTCAGTACTTC. V and J are TRBV28 and TRBJ2-4; D possibly corresponds to TRBD2 (7 bases). V shed 2 bases and J shed 3 bases, with 11 bases lying between them. This CDR3 is built from 15 residues. Per germline, CDR1 MDHEN and CDR2 SYDVKM.

The J gene is TRBJ1-6, the V gene TRBV5-1, with 9 bases matching TRBD1. This CDR3 is 15 amino acids long. J gave up 10 bases and V 4 bases, and 9 bases lay outside the gene matches. Germline loops: CDR1 SGHRS, CDR2 YFSETQ. The CDR3 nucleotides read TGCGCCAGCAGCCCCGGGACAGGGTCGGACTCACCCCTCCACTTT. It specifies CASSPGTGSDSPLHF.

The gene calls are TRBV18 and TRBJ2-1, with D unclear. V dropped 1 base and J dropped 4 bases, with 5 bases sitting between them. The CDR3 loop spans 13 amino acids. The germline gives CDR1 KGHSH, CDR2 LQKENI. For the CDR3, the DNA is TGTGCCAGCTCACCACAGACTTACAATGAGCAGTTCTTC. It translates to CASSPQTYNEQFF. Full variable domain (rest looked up from reference TRBV18 and TRBJ2-1): NAGVMQNPRHLVRRRGQEARLRCSPMKGHSHVYWYRQLPEEGLKFMVYLQKENIIDESGMPKERFSAEFPKEGPSILRIQQVVRGDSAAYFCASSPQTYNEQFFGPGTRLTVL.

This clone was observed once. V and J are TRBV18 and TRBJ2-1; no firm D call. The V end was cut by 0 bases, the J end by 2 bases, with 2 bases between. The CDR3 contains 13 residues. CDR1 is KGHSH, CDR2 LQKENI, per germline. The CDR3 sequence is CASSPPTYNEQFF. DNA for the CDR3: TGTGCCAGCTCACCACCGACCTACAATGAGCAGTTCTTC.

The rearrangement joins TRBV11-3 to TRBJ2-7; D is perhaps TRBD2 (5 bases). Germline loops: CDR1 SGHNT, CDR2 YENEEA. Trimming took off 1 base at V and 9 bases at J, with 16 bases between the two ends. CDR3 length: 14 residues. The CDR3 spells CASSLVAADPRQYF. As DNA, the CDR3 is TGTGCCAGCAGCTTAGTTGCAGCGGACCCTCGGCAGTACTTC.

This clone was seen a single time. This rearrangement joins TRBV4-2 to TRBJ2-2, with no clear D. V shed 4 bases and J shed 3 bases, with 6 bases lying between them. CDR3 length: 13 residues. The germline CDR1 and CDR2 sequences are LGHNA and YNFKEQ. For the CDR3, the DNA is TGTGCCAGCAGCCCTAGAGACACCGGGGAGCTGTTTTTT. This translates into CASSPRDTGELFF.

The chain combines TRBV15 with TRBJ1-5, with D maybe TRBD1 (6 bases). The V end was cut by 4 bases, the J end by 3 bases, with 13 bases between. This CDR3 contains 15 residues. Germline lookup yields CDR1 LNHNV and CDR2 YYDKDF (reference sequence). In DNA form, the CDR3 reads TGTGCCACCAGCACAGTGTGGGGGCTCAATCAGCCCCAGCATTTT. As protein: CATSTVWGLNQPQHF.

The genes are TRBV5-1 and TRBJ2-2; D ambiguous. The germline V and J ends were trimmed by 3 bases and 0 bases, with 3 bases remaining between them. The CDR3 is made up of 13 amino acids. In germline, CDR1 is SGHRS, CDR2 YFSETQ. CDR3 in amino acids: CASSSTNTGELFF. CDR3 DNA sequence: TGCGCCAGCAGCTCCACGAACACCGGGGAGCTGTTTTTT.

The chain links TRBV9 to TRBJ1-4; 8 bases map to TRBD1. This CDR3 has 16 amino acids. Germline V lookup: CDR1 SGDLS, CDR2 YYNGEE. Trimming took 0 bases from V and 4 from J; bases not matched to a gene: 5. The chain's CDR3 is CASSVGRGLGNEKLFF. DNA for the CDR3: TGTGCCAGCAGCGTAGGCAGGGGGCTGGGTAATGAAAAACTGTTTTTT.

The chain has TRBV12-5 and TRBJ2-5; tentative D call: TRBD1 (6 bases). V was cut by 5 bases and J by 7 bases, with 23 bases left in between. Germline lookup yields CDR1 LGHNT and CDR2 FRNRAP. The CDR3 length is 16 residues. The CDR3 region is CASGDRTDNSRGTQYF. The CDR3 DNA is TGTGCTAGTGGTGACCGGACAGATAACTCCCGGGGGACCCAGTACTTC.

The rearrangement links TRBV14 to TRBJ2-7; D is perhaps TRBD2 (6 bases). The germline V and J ends were trimmed by 0 bases and 3 bases, with 12 bases remaining between them. The CDR3 runs to 15 residues. Germline values: CDR1 SGHDN, CDR2 FVKESK. The chain's CDR3 is CASSQDSAGLYEQYF. Here the CDR3 DNA reads TGTGCCAGCAGCCAAGATTCAGCGGGTCTCTACGAGCAGTACTTC.

The DNA of the CDR3 is TGTGCCAGCAGCTCTCCCCTACCGGGGATAGCCAAAAACATTCAGTACTTC. Translating gives CASSSPLPGIAKNIQYF. The chain is built from TRBV27 and TRBJ2-4; TRBD2 might be the D (5 bases). V was pared by 6 bases and J by 0 bases, with 18 bases between. Germline V gene sequence: CDR1 MNHEY, CDR2 SMNVEV (reference sequence). There are 17 residues in the CDR3.

This chain uses TRBV28 with TRBJ2-7, with 9 bases matching TRBD1. Germline CDR1 and CDR2: MDHEN and SYDVKM. The V and J ends lost 5 bases and 3 bases, in that order; junction bases with no gene match: 5. The CDR3 extends over 14 amino acids. CDR3 bases: TGTGCCAGCAGTACCCGGGACAGGGACTACGAGCAGTACTTC. Its translation: CASSTRDRDYEQYF.

The gene calls are TRBV11-3 and TRBJ1-4, with D tentatively TRBD1 (5 bases). The CDR3 sequence is 15 residues long. CDR1 and CDR2 from the germline V gene are SGHNT and YENEEA. Trimming cost V 3 bases and J 4 bases, with 12 bases left between them. The CDR3 here is CASSFVGLNNEKLFF. CDR3 sequence (DNA): TGTGCCAGCAGCTTCGTGGGACTGAATAATGAAAAACTGTTTTTT.

The V call is TRBV9, the J call TRBJ1-1; 10 nucleotides align to TRBD1. V was pared by 0 bases and J by 11 bases, with 4 bases of the junction left unmatched. CDR3 length: 13 residues. The germline V gene encodes CDR1 SGDLS and CDR2 YYNGEE. CDR3 in DNA: TGTGCCAGCAGCGTAGACGGGACAGGGGTCGCTTTCTTT. Translation gives CASSVDGTGVAFF.

V gene TRBV20-1 combines with J gene TRBJ2-1, with D tentatively TRBD1 (5 bases). Trimming pared 3 bases from V and 10 bases from J, leaving 10 bases between. Germline V gives CDR1 DFQATT, CDR2 SNEGSKA (reference sequence). This CDR3 region has 11 residues. The CDR3 nucleotides read TGCAGTGCTAGCCTTTGGACAGAGCAGTTCTTC. Its protein is CSASLWTEQFF.

V and J are TRBV6-5 and TRBJ1-2, with TRBD1 as a possible D gene (5 bases). Germline-derived CDR1 and CDR2 are MNHEY and SVGAGI. This CDR3 contains 13 residues. Trimming removed 7 bases at V and 6 bases at J, with 15 bases between. CDR3 loop: CASKFQGPNGYTF. CDR3 in DNA: TGTGCCAGCAAGTTTCAGGGTCCCAATGGCTACACCTTC.

The V gene is TRBV11-3, the J gene TRBJ1-2, with no clear D. V lost 3 bases and J 4 bases, leaving 6 bases between the germline ends. In germline, CDR1 is SGHNT, CDR2 YENEEA. This CDR3 is 12 amino acids long. The CDR3 loop reads CASSFVGYGYTF. For the CDR3, the DNA is TGTGCCAGCAGCTTCGTGGGCTATGGCTACACCTTC.

The chain has TRBV18 and TRBJ2-7; a possible D gene is TRBD1 (6 bases). Germline values: CDR1 KGHSH, CDR2 LQKENI. V was shortened by 3 bases and J by 0 bases, with 12 bases between the two germline ends. The length of the CDR3 is 15 residues. CDR3 coding DNA: TGTGCCAGCTCACCCGGGACACAATTCTCCTACGAGCAGTACTTC. Translation: CASSPGTQFSYEQYF. Based on the CDR3 plus reference TRBV18 and TRBJ2-7, the full variable domain is NAGVMQNPRHLVRRRGQEARLRCSPMKGHSHVYWYRQLPEEGLKFMVYLQKENIIDESGMPKERFSAEFPKEGPSILRIQQVVRGDSAAYFCASSPGTQFSYEQYFGPGTRLTVT.